A single sample gave rise to the 10 T cell receptor beta chains below, sequenced in a study of breast tumors, draining lymph nodes, adjacent tissues. TCRdb re-called the multiplex PCR reads with MiXCR, one entry per CDR3 protein. This table has roughly 80,000 distinct CDR3 sequences, about 20% appearing once. The lymph nodes were axillary draining lymph nodes from breast cancer patients. Sequenced material: axillary lymph node tissue. The receptors shown here come from a female donor with breast cancer. Some clones in this sample may be carry-over from other donors' samples.

This clonotype was seen more than once but under ten times. The rearrangement uses TRBV27 and TRBJ2-1, with D maybe TRBD1 (7 bases). The V end was cut by 0 bases, the J end by 8 bases, with 17 bases between. Germline V CDR1 and CDR2: MNHEY, SMNVEV (reference sequence). This CDR3 is 16 amino acids long. CDR3 sequence reads: CASSLSGRGVAYEQFF. CDR3 sequence (DNA): TGTGCCAGCAGTTTATCGGGCAGGGGGGTTGCTTATGAGCAGTTCTTC.

This chain links TRBV28 with TRBJ1-5; D is unresolved. V was clipped by 2 bases and J by 6 bases, with 5 bases between them. The germline V gene encodes CDR1 MDHEN and CDR2 SYDVKM. The CDR3 runs 12 residues. Written as DNA, the CDR3 is TGTGCCAGCAGTTTACCAGCTCAGCCCCAGCATTTT. Translated, it gives CASSLPAQPQHF.

This clonotype came up once. Given a much more abundant clone one base away, this may be a read error. The rearrangement links TRBV7-2 to TRBJ1-2; D is uncertain. The CDR3 is 12 amino acids. CDR1 and CDR2 from the germline V gene are SGHTA and FQGNSA. CDR3 region: CASSSRADGYAF. CDR3 DNA sequence: TGTGCCAGCAGCTCCAGAGCCGATGGCTACGCCTTC.

On this clonotype itself: It may be a read error: a sequence one base away is much more abundant. The gene calls are TRBV7-9 and TRBJ2-5, with a weak D call TRBD2 (6 bases). Germline lookup yields CDR1 SEHNR and CDR2 FQNEAQ (reference sequence). The CDR3 is made up of 15 amino acids. Trimming pared 5 bases from V and 5 bases from J, leaving 18 bases between. The CDR3 DNA is TGTGCCAGCAGCCCTTACGGGGGTGTGACCGAGACCCAGTACTTC. This translates into CASSPYGGVTETQYF.

In regard to this clonotype: This may be a read error, as it is one base from a much larger clone. The J gene is TRBJ2-6, the V gene TRBV20-1; possibly TRBD2 for D (6 bases). The CDR3 sequence is 11 residues long. Per the germline V gene, CDR1 is DFQATT and CDR2 is SNEGSKA (reference sequence). Here the CDR3 DNA reads TGCAGTGCGGGAGGATCAAACGTCCAGACTTTC. Its translation is CSAGGSNVQTF.

This clonotype has ten or more counts. The genes are TRBV2 and TRBJ1-5, with TRBD1 as a possible D gene (5 bases). Per the germline V gene, CDR1 is SNHLY and CDR2 is FYNNEI. The V gene lost 8 bases and the J gene lost 1 base, with 9 bases spanning the gap. The CDR3 extends over 13 amino acids. The CDR3 loop reads CASHGGSNQPQHF. CDR3 nucleotides: TGTGCCAGCCATGGGGGAAGCAATCAGCCCCAGCATTTT.

In its sample, this clonotype was seen many times. V usage is TRBV2 and J usage is TRBJ1-2; 9 bases line up with TRBD1. This CDR3 contains 12 residues. From germline, CDR1 is SNHLY and CDR2 FYNNEI. V was pared by 4 bases and J by 8 bases, with 2 bases of the junction left unmatched. The chain's CDR3 is CASSGTGAGYTF. Here the CDR3 DNA reads TGTGCCAGCAGTGGGACAGGGGCCGGCTACACCTTC.

This clonotype showed up many times. Here the CDR3 reads CSAGRDLNSPLHF. The CDR3 nucleotides read TGCAGTGCTGGTCGGGATCTTAATTCACCCCTCCACTTT. The genes are TRBV20-1 and TRBJ1-6; D ambiguous. CDR1 is DFQATT, CDR2 SNEGSKA, per germline (reference sequence). V shed 5 bases and J shed 6 bases, with 11 bases lying between them. The CDR3 consists of 13 residues.

This clonotype showed up many times. V is TRBV2 and J is TRBJ2-1, with 14 positions matching TRBD2. V was clipped by 3 bases and J by 7 bases; unmatched bases: 5. This CDR3 has 16 amino acids. The germline V gene has CDR1 SNHLY and CDR2 FYNNEI. The CDR3 DNA reads as TGTGCCAGCAGTGAGGCGGGGACTAGCGGGAGTAATGAGCAGTTCTTC. This codes for CASSEAGTSGSNEQFF.

The CDR3 DNA reads as TGTGCCAGCAGTGAAGCGGTGGGGCTGGGACCAGATACGCAGTATTTT. Protein sequence: CASSEAVGLGPDTQYF. The chain couples TRBV6-1 to TRBJ2-3, with D possibly called TRBD1 or TRBD2 (5 bases each). Looked up from germline, CDR1 is MNHNS and CDR2 is SASEGT. The CDR3 loop spans 16 amino acids. Trimming took 0 bases from V and 4 from J, leaving 14 bases between them.